This note documents a single TCR beta chain sequence. These data are taken from a study of blood T cell repertoires in COVID-19. Background on the study: The samples span acute and convalescent COVID-19 from the United States, Italy and Spain. Sources were T cells, B-cell-depleted T cells, or PBMCs; the material itself was cDNA or gDNA.

V shed 1 base and J shed 13 bases, with 13 bases lying between them. The CDR3 is 12 amino acids. CDR1 and CDR2 (germline): MGHRA, YSYEKL. Under the authors' procedure: For nucleated cells, counts were estimated from reference gene primer amplification. Measured with immunoSEQ multiplex PCR; TCRdb has only the in-frame clones, and not every one. The DNA gave D and trimming, while V, J and clone size come from that table. The sample lists around 300,000 clones; 86% were seen once. The chain is built from TRBV4-1 and TRBJ1-2; the D gene is possibly TRBD1 (5 bases). Sequenced input: peripheral blood. The receptor comes from a woman between 65 and 79 years old with COVID-19, enrolled during active disease. CDR3 protein: CASSQVSGGSTF. The CDR3 coding sequence is TGCGCCAGCAGCCAAGTTTCGGGGGGTAGCACCTTC.